This record concerns one TCR beta chain sequence. Distinct nucleotide sequences in the sample also encode this CDR3. This sample is part of a study of blood T cell repertoires in COVID-19. As for the study in general: Both acute and convalescent COVID-19 samples were obtained from the United States, Italy and Spain. T cells, B-cell-depleted T cells, or PBMCs provided the cDNA or gDNA that served as material.

Trimming took 0 bases from V and 0 from J, leaving 3 bases between them. The CDR3 has 15 residues. Germline V gene data show CDR1 as SGHAT and CDR2 as FQNNGV. In the authors' workflow: By means of reference gene primer amplification, nucleated cell counts were estimated. Sequencing was performed with immunoSEQ multiplex PCR; in TCRdb, only in-frame clones are kept and a portion is missing. For V, J and clone size, that table is used; D and trimming come from the DNA. The top ten clones hold more than 1.2% of a sample with roughly 220,000 clones, approximately 80% of them seen once. The sequence was obtained from a woman between 35 and 50 years old who had recovered from COVID-19. This rearrangement joins TRBV11-2 to TRBJ2-6; no reliable D call. Sequencing input: peripheral blood. The DNA for the CDR3 is TGTGCCAGCAGCTTAGACAGCTCTGGGGCCAACGTCCTGACTTTC. Translation: CASSLDSSGANVLTF.